These 29 T cell receptor beta chains came from one sample sequenced in a study of T cell responses to AZD1222 COVID-19 vaccine. Clones were sequenced by immunoSEQ multiplex PCR, and TCRdb holds only the in-frame ones, with some missing. The sample carries roughly 170,000 clones, about 92% recorded once. The sequencing here drew on peripheral blood, taken on day 0 of AZD1222 vaccination. All receptors come from an adult in good health.

This chain joins TRBV21-1 and TRBJ1-5. TRBV21-1 is deemed a pseudogene. The CDR3 loop spans 12 amino acids. The CDR3 DNA reads as TGTGCCAGCAGCAGGGTAAAAAGGCGCGCGCATTTT. Translating gives CASSRVKRRAHF.

V gene TRBV6-4 combines with J gene TRBJ1-2, with TRBD1 matching over 11 bases. V shed 1 base, J shed 6 bases, and the junction held 13 bases outside the gene matches. CDR3 length: 18 residues. The germline CDR1 and CDR2 sequences are MRHNA and SNTAGT. The CDR3 nucleotides are TGTGCCAGCAGTGACTATGCCGGGACAGGGGGTGTTCGAGATGGCTACACCTTC. This translates into CASSDYAGTGGVRDGYTF.

The chain combines TRBV9 with TRBJ1-1; tentative D call: TRBD1 (6 bases). V was shortened by 3 bases and J by 1 base, with 10 bases between the two germline ends. The germline gives CDR1 SGDLS, CDR2 YYNGEE. The CDR3 extends over 14 amino acids. CDR3 coding DNA: TGTGCCAGCAGCGCGAGGGGACAGAACACTGAAGCTTTCTTT. Amino acid sequence: CASSARGQNTEAFF.

The CDR3 DNA sequence: TGTGCCAGCAGTGAAGCGACTTATGGCTACACCTTC. Protein: CASSEATYGYTF. The J gene is TRBJ1-2, the V gene TRBV2, with D unclear. V lost 0 bases to trimming and J lost 5 bases, with 4 bases between them. CDR1 is SNHLY, CDR2 FYNNEI, per germline. CDR3 length: 12 amino acids.

V usage is TRBV4-3 and J usage is TRBJ1-6, with 7 positions matching TRBD1. V was pared by 1 base and J by 5 bases, with 5 bases of the junction left unmatched. Germline CDR1 reads LGHNA; CDR2 reads YSLEER. CDR3 length: 16 amino acids. Here the CDR3 reads CASSQGPTGHNSPLHF. CDR3 bases: TGCGCCAGCAGCCAAGGGCCGACAGGGCATAATTCACCCCTCCACTTT.

The chain links TRBV3-1 (or the pseudogene TRBV3-2) to TRBJ1-4; D uncertain. This CDR3 spans 14 amino acids. V was trimmed by 6 bases and J by 8 bases, leaving 16 bases between them. Per germline, CDR1 LGHDT and CDR2 YNNKEL (reference sequence). The CDR3 DNA follows: TGTGCCAGCAGGTTAAAAGGAGGTTCGGAAAAACTGTTTTTT. This gives the protein CASRLKGGSEKLFF.

The V and J genes are TRBV5-6 and TRBJ2-2; the match to TRBD2 covers 9 bases. CDR3 size: 16 residues. The junction had 13 bases not matched to a gene; V was cut back by 6 bases and J by 7 bases. Germline CDR1 and CDR2: SGHDT and YYEEEE. CDR3 protein: CASIAGTSLRVGELFF. In DNA, the CDR3 is TGTGCCAGCATCGCAGGGACTAGCCTCCGTGTCGGGGAGCTGTTTTTT.

The rearrangement links TRBV7-2 to TRBJ1-5, with a weak D call TRBD1 (6 bases). V was shortened by 1 base and J by 4 bases, with 11 bases between the two germline ends. The CDR3 sequence is 15 residues long. Germline V CDR1 and CDR2: SGHTA, FQGNSA. CDR3 residues: CASSLGRGRNQPQHF. The CDR3 region has the DNA TGTGCCAGCAGCTTAGGCAGGGGTAGGAATCAGCCCCAGCATTTT.

V usage is TRBV11-3 and J usage is TRBJ1-6, with a weak D call TRBD1 (5 bases). Germline CDR1 reads SGHNT; CDR2 reads YENEEA. The CDR3 has 14 residues. Trimming shortened V by 7 bases and J by 8 bases, and 15 bases separated the two germline ends. The CDR3, as DNA: TGTGCCAGCACCCCAACAACGGGGGATTCACCCCTCCACTTT. Amino acids: CASTPTTGDSPLHF.

This clone was recorded only once. The chain is built from TRBV27 and TRBJ1-5; no clear D. Germline CDR1 and CDR2: MNHEY and SMNVEV (reference sequence). The V gene lost 4 bases and the J gene lost 2 bases, with 6 bases spanning the gap. The CDR3 consists of 13 residues. As DNA, the CDR3 is TGTGCCAGCAGTTGGAGTGGCAATCAGCCCCAGCATTTT. Its protein product is CASSWSGNQPQHF.

The CDR3 nucleotides read TGTGCCAGCAGCTCGCGGGGCAGCCAAGAGACCCAGTACTTC. This sequence encodes CASSSRGSQETQYF. This chain joins TRBV11-3 and TRBJ2-5; TRBD2 is a possible D gene (6 bases). There are 14 residues in the CDR3. CDR1 is SGHNT, CDR2 YENEEA, per germline. V lost 4 bases and J 1 base, leaving 10 bases between the germline ends.

This clone came up once. V usage is TRBV9 and J usage is TRBJ1-5; D possibly corresponds to TRBD1 (6 bases). CDR1 SGDLS and CDR2 YYNGEE come from the germline V gene. Trimming left V 4 bases short and J 7 bases short, with 15 bases between. The CDR3 length is 14 residues. This chain's CDR3 is CASSPGGGGQPQHF. CDR3 bases: TGTGCCAGCAGCCCTGGAGGGGGTGGGCAGCCCCAGCATTTT.

The chain recombines TRBV11-2 with TRBJ1-1; 7 bases map to TRBD1. Per germline, CDR1 SGHAT and CDR2 FQNNGV. V was pared by 5 bases and J by 3 bases, with 9 bases of the junction left unmatched. This CDR3 is 15 amino acids long. Here the CDR3 reads CASSTIDRAHTEAFF. The CDR3 DNA sequence: TGTGCCAGCAGCACAATAGACAGGGCTCACACTGAAGCTTTCTTT. Variable domain in full (rest from reference TRBV11-2 and TRBJ1-1): EAGVAQSPRYKIIEKRQSVAFWCNPISGHATLYWYQQILGQGPKLLIQFQNNGVVDDSQLPKDRFSAERLKGVDSTLKIQPAKLEDSAVYLCASSTIDRAHTEAFFGQGTRLTVV.

J is TRBJ1-1 and V is TRBV6-4, with D possibly TRBD1 on 6 matching bases. Trimming took off 8 bases at V and 2 bases at J, with 12 bases between the two ends. This CDR3 has 13 amino acids. CDR1 MRHNA and CDR2 SNTAGT come from the germline V gene. The CDR3 loop is CASRLDRNTEAFF. The CDR3 DNA reads TGTGCCAGCCGGCTGGACAGAAACACTGAAGCTTTCTTT.

The V call is TRBV6-1, the J call TRBJ1-2; tentative D call: TRBD1 (5 bases). The CDR3 is 16 amino acids. The germline gives CDR1 MNHNS, CDR2 SASEGT. The V gene lost 3 bases and the J gene lost 5 bases, with 19 bases spanning the gap. The CDR3 DNA sequence: TGTGCCAGCAGTGAGGAATGGCAGGGAATTGGGTATGGCTACACCTTC. It is translated as CASSEEWQGIGYGYTF.

The rearrangement joins TRBV11-3 to TRBJ2-1; no clear D. The CDR3 extends over 16 amino acids. Deletions cut 6 bases from V and 0 bases from J, with 15 bases between. The germline V gene has CDR1 SGHNT and CDR2 YENEEA. For the CDR3, the DNA is TGTGCCAGCAGTCGACGGGCCGCCGGCTCCTACAATGAGCAGTTCTTC. Translating it yields CASSRRAAGSYNEQFF.

The rearrangement joins TRBV6-5 to TRBJ1-1; TRBD1 might be the D (5 bases). The V end was cut by 5 bases, the J end by 2 bases, with 9 bases between. CDR1 and CDR2 from the germline V gene are MNHEY and SVGAGI. The CDR3 totals 13 residues. The CDR3 loop is CASSRDSNTEAFF. Here the CDR3 DNA reads TGTGCCAGCAGTCGAGACAGTAACACTGAAGCTTTCTTT.

The CDR3 DNA reads TGTGCCAGCAGCTTAGTGGGGACACCAAACCCGGAAGCTTTCTTT. This codes for CASSLVGTPNPEAFF. J is TRBJ1-1 and V is TRBV7-2; tentatively, D is TRBD1 (6 bases). The CDR3 is 15 residues long. V lost 1 base and J lost 8, with 17 bases in between. Germline CDR1 reads SGHTA; CDR2 reads FQGNSA.

J is TRBJ1-4 and V is TRBV7-2; D may be TRBD1 (6 bases). CDR1 is SGHTA and CDR2 is FQGNSA in the germline V gene. V was cut by 5 bases and J by 7 bases, with 23 bases left in between. This CDR3 is built from 17 residues. CDR3 nucleotide sequence: TGTGCCAGCAGCCAAGGCATTAAACAGGGAGAGAGTGAAAAACTGTTTTTT. Translated: CASSQGIKQGESEKLFF.

The chain links TRBV2 to TRBJ2-1, with D possibly being TRBD1 (5 bases). The V gene's germline CDR1 is SNHLY and CDR2 FYNNEI. The CDR3 contains 14 residues. The V end lost 3 bases, the J end lost 5 bases, and 11 bases lay between the germline ends. The CDR3 coding sequence is TGTGCCAGCAGTGATGGACACACACACAATGAGCAGTTCTTC. Translation: CASSDGHTHNEQFF.

Note on this clone: The junction departs from the called germline gene at one end, perhaps through a read error. The rearrangement joins TRBV18 to TRBJ1-2; no clear D gene. Germline CDR1 reads KGHSH; CDR2 reads LQKENI. The CDR3 consists of 13 residues. This CDR3 is CASSPHDNYGYTF. CDR3 coding DNA: TGTGCCAGCTCACCACACGACAACTACGGCTACACCTTC.

This clone was detected once. The chain is built from TRBV28 and TRBJ1-5; a weak D match, TRBD1 (6 bases). Germline V gene lookup returns CDR1 MDHEN and CDR2 SYDVKM. With 5 bases removed from V and 3 bases from J, the gap between germline ends came to 11 bases. This CDR3 comprises 14 residues. This CDR3 reads CASSPGQLNQPQHF. As DNA, the CDR3 is TGTGCCAGCAGTCCCGGACAGCTCAATCAGCCCCAGCATTTT.

This chain uses TRBV10-3 with TRBJ2-7; 9 nucleotides align to TRBD2. This CDR3 is 13 amino acids long. Trimming at V came to 9 bases and at J to 3 bases, leaving 6 bases not matched to a gene. CDR1 is ENHRY, CDR2 SYGVKD, per germline. This chain's CDR3 is CAITAGGNYEQYF. Written as DNA, the CDR3 is TGTGCCATAACAGCGGGGGGAAACTACGAGCAGTACTTC.

J is TRBJ2-7 and V is TRBV7-9; a possible D gene is TRBD1 (6 bases). The V and J ends lost 2 bases and 0 bases respectively, with 8 bases between them. The V gene's germline CDR1 is SEHNR and CDR2 FQNEAQ (reference sequence). This CDR3 is 14 amino acids long. The CDR3 region is CASSLQGSSYEQYF. As DNA, the CDR3 is TGTGCCAGCAGCTTACAGGGGAGCTCCTACGAGCAGTACTTC.

V and J are TRBV18 and TRBJ1-1; 7 nucleotides align to TRBD1. There are 12 residues in the CDR3. CDR1 and CDR2 (germline): KGHSH, LQKENI. V shed 4 bases and J 7 bases; nucleotides not matched to a gene: 3. The CDR3 DNA reads as TGTGCCAGCTCACGGGACAGAATTGAAGCTTTCTTT. Translation: CASSRDRIEAFF. Using reference TRBV18 and TRBJ1-1 for the parts outside the CDR3, the full variable domain is NAGVMQNPRHLVRRRGQEARLRCSPMKGHSHVYWYRQLPEEGLKFMVYLQKENIIDESGMPKERFSAEFPKEGPSILRIQQVVRGDSAAYFCASSRDRIEAFFGQGTRLTVV.

As regards this clone: The sample holds other DNA sequences that translate to the same CDR3. V usage is TRBV6-2 or TRBV6-3 and J usage is TRBJ1-1; D remains ambiguous. The CDR3 sequence is 13 residues long. The V end lost 5 bases, the J end lost 5 bases, and 12 bases lay between the germline ends. The germline gives CDR1 MNHEY, CDR2 SVGEGT. Written as DNA, the CDR3 is TGTGCCAGCAGTAGACAAGGTGGGACTGAAGCTTTCTTT. This encodes CASSRQGGTEAFF.

The chain joins TRBV2 to TRBJ1-2, with TRBD1 identical over 8 bases. The CDR3 sequence is 14 residues long. J was trimmed by 8 bases and V by 9 bases; bases with no gene match: 14. Germline CDR1 and CDR2: SNHLY and FYNNEI. CDR3: CASHSFQGAEGYTF. CDR3 nucleotides: TGTGCCAGTCACAGCTTCCAGGGGGCAGAGGGCTACACCTTC.

This chain joins TRBV29-1 and TRBJ1-2; D ambiguous. The V end was cut by 4 bases, the J end by 8 bases, with 17 bases between. The CDR3 has 13 residues. Germline V gene lookup returns CDR1 SQVTM and CDR2 ANQGSEA. The CDR3, as DNA: TGCAGCGTTGGAGGCCAAGGGCTTGAAGGCTACACCTTC. Protein product: CSVGGQGLEGYTF.

This chain joins TRBV5-6 and TRBJ2-3, with TRBD1 identical over 7 bases. CDR3 length equals 14 residues. Germline V lookup: CDR1 SGHDT, CDR2 YYEEEE. V was pared by 0 bases and J by 5 bases, with 3 bases of the junction left unmatched. The DNA of the CDR3 is TGTGCCAGCAGCTTGGAGGGGGCTGAAGATACGCAGTATTTT. Translating gives CASSLEGAEDTQYF.